The TCR beta chain under discussion was sequenced for a study of Graves' ophthalmopathy and Graves' hyperthyroidism. Study overall: Pretreatment peripheral blood was obtained at initial diagnosis.

RNA served as the template for amplifying TCR beta CDR3 regions. Following a first-round RT-PCR that used HTBI primers, a second-round multiplex PCR was carried out. TCRdb used MiXCR to reprocess the multiplex PCR reads, holding one entry per CDR3 protein. Among roughly 700,000 distinct CDR3 sequences, about 44% were seen once, and the ten largest hold about 40%. The CDR3 totals 12 residues. The germline CDR1 and CDR2 sequences are SQVTM and ANQGSEA. Trimming at V came to 8 bases and at J to 7 bases, leaving 2 bases not matched to a gene. From fresh peripheral blood, 8.5 to 10 ml in volume, the PBMCs were obtained. This clonotype came up once.

The sequencing input was peripheral blood. The rearrangement links TRBV29-1 to TRBJ1-6, with 10 nucleotides matching TRBD1. This clonotype originated in an adult man with Graves' ophthalmopathy. The CDR3 nucleotides read TGCAGCTTGGGACAGGGGAATTCACCCCTCCACTTT. Translated, it gives CSLGQGNSPLHF.